Each of the 24 T cell receptor beta chains below was sequenced from the same sample in a study of cytomegalovirus exposure and HLA in healthy donors. The PCR was carried out with 60 Vbeta primers and 13 Jbeta primers. Sequenced by immunoSEQ multiplex PCR; TCRdb stores in-frame clones only, minus some. The table records approximately 100,000 clones, about 80% of them present only once. The sequenced sample was PBMCs. The receptors were sampled from a man aged 18 to 35 in good health and CMV-seropositive.

This clone was recorded a few times. One end of the junction varies from germline; a read error may be responsible. This sequence joins TRBV25-1 and TRBJ1-6; D unresolved. The CDR3 is made up of 13 amino acids. Germline-derived CDR1 and CDR2 are MGHDK and SYGVNS. As DNA, the CDR3 is TGTGCCAGCAGTGATTCCTATAATTCCCCCCTCCACTTT. Protein product: CASSDSYNSPLHF.

CDR3 sequence: CASSLLDRQPYGYTF. CDR3 DNA: TGTGCCAGCAGCTTACTTGACAGGCAACCTTATGGCTACACCTTC. The chain has TRBV7-9 and TRBJ1-2; possibly TRBD1 for D (6 bases). The ends were cut back, 2 bases at V and 5 bases at J, with 15 bases in the middle. CDR3 length: 15 amino acids. Germline-derived CDR1 and CDR2 are SEHNR and FQNEAQ (reference sequence). The complete variable domain, with remaining parts taken from reference TRBV7-9 and TRBJ1-2, reads DTGVSQNPRHKITKRGQNVTFRCDPISEHNRLYWYRQTLGQGPEFLTYFQNEAQLEKSRLLSDRFSAERPKGSFSTLEIQRTEQGDSAMYLCASSLLDRQPYGYTFGSGTRLTVV.

The chain is built from TRBV6-1 and TRBJ2-5; 8 bases align to TRBD2. Germline lookup yields CDR1 MNHNS and CDR2 SASEGT. Germline trimming cut 3 bases from V and 1 base from J; bases unmatched to any gene: 4. The CDR3 totals 15 residues. Here the CDR3 reads CASSELSGGQETQYF. DNA of the CDR3: TGTGCCAGCAGTGAGCTAAGCGGGGGCCAAGAGACCCAGTACTTC.

This chain uses TRBV4-1 with TRBJ1-2; 11 bases match TRBD1. CDR1 is MGHRA and CDR2 is YSYEKL in the germline V gene. The CDR3 loop spans 15 amino acids. The junction had 1 base not matched to a gene; V was cut back by 2 bases and J by 2 bases. The CDR3 here is CASSQWTGGNYGYTF. For the CDR3, the DNA is TGCGCCAGCAGCCAATGGACAGGGGGCAACTATGGCTACACCTTC.

The chain combines TRBV30 with TRBJ1-1, with D uncertain. From germline, CDR1 is GTSNPN and CDR2 SVGIG (reference sequence). V was clipped by 2 bases and J by 6 bases, with 16 bases between them. This CDR3 contains 14 residues. The CDR3: CAWSPQRNRAEAFF. The CDR3 DNA reads TGTGCCTGGAGTCCCCAACGGAATCGGGCTGAAGCTTTCTTT.

The chain couples TRBV27 to TRBJ2-5; 11 bases align to TRBD2. The CDR3 is 16 amino acids. CDR1 and CDR2 from the germline V gene are MNHEY and SMNVEV (reference sequence). Trimming at V came to 4 bases and at J to 5 bases, leaving 9 bases not matched to a gene. This CDR3 is CASSSIAGGPLETQYF. CDR3 bases: TGTGCCAGCAGTTCCATAGCGGGGGGGCCTTTGGAGACCCAGTACTTC.

This clone has just one count. The chain has TRBV25-1 and TRBJ1-2; D may be TRBD1 (6 bases). Between the trimmed V and J ends, which lost 0 bases and 8 bases, there was a span of 16 bases. The CDR3 totals 15 residues. Germline CDR1 MGHDK, CDR2 SYGVNS. CDR3 protein: CASSEYQGAGEGYTF. The DNA of the CDR3 is TGTGCCAGCAGTGAATATCAAGGCGCAGGGGAGGGCTACACCTTC.

The chain couples TRBV27 to TRBJ2-1, with TRBD2 matching 7 bases. The CDR3 is 16 amino acids. CDR1 is MNHEY and CDR2 is SMNVEV in the germline V gene (reference sequence). Unmatched junction bases numbered 12, after V lost 5 bases and J lost 5 bases. CDR3 sequence: CASSLRLAWRNNEQFF. CDR3 sequence (DNA): TGTGCCAGCAGTCTCAGACTAGCCTGGCGAAACAATGAGCAGTTCTTC.

The V and J genes are TRBV27 and TRBJ2-7, with D possibly being TRBD1 (7 bases). The ends were cut back, 2 bases at V and 3 bases at J, with 14 bases in the middle. In germline, CDR1 is MNHEY, CDR2 SMNVEV (reference sequence). CDR3 size: 15 residues. The CDR3 DNA sequence: TGTGCCAGCAGTTTAAGGAGGGGGCCGAACTACGAGCAGTACTTC. Amino acid sequence: CASSLRRGPNYEQYF.

V and J are TRBV5-6 and TRBJ1-2, with 8 bases identical to TRBD1. There are 15 residues in the CDR3. CDR1 and CDR2 from the germline V gene are SGHDT and YYEEEE. The V gene end was trimmed by 5 bases and the J gene end by 4 bases; junction bases not matched to a gene: 10. CDR3 in amino acids: CASRLLTGDGYGYTF. CDR3 DNA sequence: TGTGCCAGCAGACTACTGACAGGGGACGGCTATGGCTACACCTTC.

The rearrangement links TRBV28 to TRBJ1-1; no clear D gene. With 8 bases removed from V and 4 bases from J, the gap between germline ends came to 14 bases. Per the germline V gene, CDR1 is MDHEN and CDR2 is SYDVKM. This CDR3 is built from 13 residues. The CDR3 nucleotides are TGTGCCAGCTCCGTCGAGGGAGTCACTGAAGCTTTCTTT. Amino acid sequence: CASSVEGVTEAFF.

The V gene is TRBV19, the J gene TRBJ2-3, with 7 bases matching TRBD2. The CDR3 has 14 amino acids. The J segment lost 2 bases and the V segment lost 6 bases, leaving 5 bases of the junction unmatched. Looked up from germline, CDR1 is LNHDA and CDR2 is SQIVND (reference sequence). The chain's CDR3 is CASSQRELTDTQYF. The CDR3 nucleotides read TGTGCCAGTAGCCAGCGGGAACTCACAGATACGCAGTATTTT. Looking up the rest from reference TRBV19 and TRBJ2-3 gives the full variable domain: DGGITQSPKYLFRKEGQNVTLSCEQNLNHDAMYWYRQDPGQGLRLIYYSQIVNDFQKGDIAEGYSVSREKKESFPLTVTSAQKNPTAFYLCASSQRELTDTQYFGPGTRLTVL.

This clone has only a few counts. V and J are TRBV10-2 and TRBJ2-7; D is perhaps TRBD1 (5 bases). This CDR3 region has 15 residues. V lost 2 bases and J lost 1, with 12 bases in between. Germline CDR1 WSHSY, CDR2 SAAADI. The CDR3: CASSEVGAGSYEQYF. CDR3 coding DNA: TGCGCCAGCAGTGAGGTTGGGGCTGGATCCTACGAGCAGTACTTC.

The chain recombines TRBV2 with TRBJ2-7; 7 bases line up with TRBD1. Trimming took 1 base from V and 7 from J; bases not matched to a gene: 13. Germline assignment: CDR1 SNHLY and CDR2 FYNNEI. The CDR3 has 16 residues. The CDR3 DNA sequence: TGTGCCAGCAGTGAAGTGATGACAGGGAATGTCGGTGAGCAGTACTTC. Translation: CASSEVMTGNVGEQYF.

This chain links TRBV6-1 with TRBJ1-5; D gene unclear. This CDR3 contains 14 residues. Germline CDR1 and CDR2: MNHNS and SASEGT. V lost 2 bases and J lost 4, with 9 bases in between. The chain's CDR3 is CASSESLSNQPQHF. The CDR3, as DNA: TGTGCCAGCAGTGAAAGTTTGAGTAATCAGCCCCAGCATTTT.

The genes are TRBV19 and TRBJ2-3; D gene ambiguous. CDR3 length: 13 amino acids. V was pared by 4 bases and J by 6 bases, with 11 bases between. The V gene's germline CDR1 is LNHDA and CDR2 SQIVND (reference sequence). Written as DNA, the CDR3 is TGTGCCAGTAGTACCTTAAGCAGGGATACGCAGTATTTT. It translates to CASSTLSRDTQYF.

The V call is TRBV18, the J call TRBJ1-5; D not certain. The V end lost 2 bases, the J end lost 1 base, and 6 bases lay between the germline ends. From germline, CDR1 is KGHSH and CDR2 LQKENI. The CDR3 runs to 14 residues. The CDR3 DNA follows: TGTGCCAGCTCACCAGGGAGCAGCAATCAGCCCCAGCATTTT. Translated, it gives CASSPGSSNQPQHF.

The chain recombines TRBV27 with TRBJ1-4; no definite D call. The V end was cut by 5 bases, the J end by 3 bases, with 7 bases between. Germline CDR1 MNHEY, CDR2 SMNVEV (reference sequence). The length of the CDR3 is 13 residues. The CDR3, as DNA: TGTGCCAGCAGTAGACGGGCTAATGAAAAACTGTTTTTT. It is translated as CASSRRANEKLFF.

The rearrangement uses TRBV7-8 and TRBJ2-1, with 8 bases lining up with TRBD2. This CDR3 comprises 15 residues. V lost 4 bases, J lost 4 bases, and 6 bases stayed unmatched. CDR1 SGHVS and CDR2 FQNEAQ come from the germline V gene. CDR3 DNA sequence: TGTGCCAGCAGCTCGGGGGGGACACTTTACAATGAGCAGTTCTTC. This translates into CASSSGGTLYNEQFF.

The J gene is TRBJ1-5, the V gene TRBV7-9; 7 bases match TRBD1. Germline V CDR1 and CDR2: SEHNR, FQNEAQ (reference sequence). The CDR3 is made up of 16 amino acids. Losses at the gene ends were 4 bases for V and 1 base for J; bases not matched to a gene: 7. CDR3 sequence: CASSSNRGRSNQPQHF. The CDR3 DNA is TGTGCCAGCAGCTCCAACAGGGGAAGGAGCAATCAGCCCCAGCATTTT.

V gene TRBV13 combines with J gene TRBJ2-5; tentative D call: TRBD1 (6 bases). The DNA matches TRBJ2-7 better at its end, which makes the J call doubtful. The CDR3 is made up of 17 amino acids. Germline CDR1 reads PRHDT; CDR2 reads FYEKMQ (reference sequence). In DNA, the CDR3 is TGTGCCAGCAGCTCCCACTCTAGACAGGAAACGTCCTACGAGCAGTACTTC. Its protein is CASSSHSRQETSYEQYF.

This sequence joins TRBV7-2 and TRBJ2-7; D is undetermined. Trimming took off 5 bases at V and 2 bases at J, with 10 bases between the two ends. The CDR3 covers 13 residues. Germline V gene lookup returns CDR1 SGHTA and CDR2 FQGNSA. This CDR3 reads CASSPTPTYEQYF. The DNA of the CDR3 is TGTGCCAGCAGCCCGACTCCGACCTACGAGCAGTACTTC.

The chain links TRBV28 to TRBJ1-5; 10 bases match TRBD1. Germline CDR1 reads MDHEN; CDR2 reads SYDVKM. V lost 7 bases and J lost 4; bases outside the gene matches: 10. The CDR3 spans 16 residues. The CDR3, as DNA: TGTGCCAGCACCAAAGGGACAGGGGCTTGGAATCAGCCCCAGCATTTT. Protein product: CASTKGTGAWNQPQHF.

In this sample, this clone turned up a few times. The V and J genes are TRBV5-1 and TRBJ1-2; TRBD1 matches at 7 bases. The CDR3 is made up of 15 amino acids. The V and J ends lost 5 bases and 2 bases, in that order; junction bases with no gene match: 9. Per the germline V gene, CDR1 is SGHRS and CDR2 is YFSETQ. The DNA for the CDR3 is TGCGCCAGCAGAGAAGGGGACAGAAGAAACTATGGCTACACCTTC. It translates to CASREGDRRNYGYTF. Variable domain in full (rest from reference TRBV5-1 and TRBJ1-2): KAGVTQTPRYLIKTRGQQVTLSCSPISGHRSVSWYQQTPGQGLQFLFEYFSETQRNKGNFPGRFSGRQFSNSRSEMNVSTLELGDSALYLCASREGDRRNYGYTFGSGTRLTVV.